What follows are 10 T cell receptor beta chains derived from one specimen sequenced in a study of early T cells in non-severe SARS-CoV-2 infection. TCRdb independently ran MiXCR on the 5' RACE reads; one entry per CDR3 protein. The table has tens of thousands of distinct CDR3 sequences, under 7.5% seen once. Sequenced material: whole blood, taken at baseline. These receptors all stem from an adult who was a healthcare worker with PCR-confirmed SARS-CoV-2 infection or an uninfected control (not recorded which).

The sample holds many counts of this clonotype. The chain is built from TRBV20-1 and TRBJ1-5; D is unclear. Per the germline V gene, CDR1 is DFQATT and CDR2 is SNEGSKA (reference sequence). V was pared by 6 bases and J by 4 bases, with 13 bases between. The CDR3 extends over 13 amino acids. Here the CDR3 DNA reads TGCAGTGCGGAAAACCGGCCAAATCAGCCCCAGCATTTT. Its protein product is CSAENRPNQPQHF.

In this sample, this clonotype turned up many times. This chain uses TRBV25-1 with TRBJ1-2; D gene unclear. The CDR3 consists of 13 residues. From germline, CDR1 is MGHDK and CDR2 SYGVNS. Between the trimmed V and J ends, which lost 7 bases and 6 bases, there was a span of 15 bases. CDR3: CASTGQFPDGYTF. CDR3 nucleotides: TGTGCCAGCACTGGTCAGTTCCCCGATGGCTACACCTTC.

This clonotype was seen at least ten times. The chain carries TRBV4-3 and TRBJ1-3; D is perhaps TRBD1 (6 bases). The CDR3 runs 18 residues. CDR1 LGHNA and CDR2 YSLEER come from the germline V gene. V was shortened by 0 bases and J by 0 bases, with 15 bases between the two germline ends. In DNA form, the CDR3 reads TGCGCCAGCAGCCAAGATCCTGGACAGATATTCTCTGGAAACACCATATATTTT. Translated: CASSQDPGQIFSGNTIYF.

The rearrangement uses TRBV7-3 and TRBJ1-1; 7 positions match TRBD1. Germline loops: CDR1 SGHTA, CDR2 FQGTGA. The V segment lost 1 base and the J segment 7 bases; nucleotides outside the gene matches: 9. The CDR3 has 15 residues. The CDR3, as DNA: TGTGCCAGCAGCTTAAGTTCAGGGGGATTGGATGAAGCTTTCTTT. Amino acid sequence: CASSLSSGGLDEAFF.

This clonotype showed up many times. The genes are TRBV20-1 and TRBJ2-7; D might be TRBD1 or TRBD2, each matching 5 bases. Per the germline V gene, CDR1 is DFQATT and CDR2 is SNEGSKA (reference sequence). V was cut by 0 bases and J by 7 bases, with 22 bases left in between. CDR3 size: 16 residues. This chain's CDR3 is CSARDGGRATTGEQYF. The CDR3 DNA reads as TGCAGTGCTAGAGATGGGGGTCGTGCCACCACGGGAGAGCAGTACTTC.

V is TRBV29-1 and J is TRBJ2-3; 7 bases are a match to TRBD1. Per germline, CDR1 SQVTM and CDR2 ANQGSEA. J was trimmed by 2 bases and V by 6 bases; bases with no gene match: 8. CDR3 length equals 14 residues. CDR3 in amino acids: CSVTGQFNTDTQYF. The CDR3 nucleotides are TGCAGCGTCACGGGACAGTTTAACACAGATACGCAGTATTTT.

This clonotype was seen at least ten times. V gene TRBV4-3 combines with J gene TRBJ1-1; D remains ambiguous. From germline, CDR1 is LGHNA and CDR2 YSLEER. Trimming took 4 bases from V and 0 from J, leaving 15 bases between them. This CDR3 is 16 amino acids long. CDR3 sequence (DNA): TGCGCCAGCAGCCCTCACGGGAGTCAGATGAACACTGAAGCTTTCTTT. It specifies CASSPHGSQMNTEAFF.

The chain joins TRBV27 to TRBJ2-1; 10 nucleotides line up with TRBD1. Germline CDR1 and CDR2: MNHEY and SMNVEV (reference sequence). Trimming at V came to 6 bases and at J to 4 bases, leaving 6 bases not matched to a gene. This CDR3 has 15 amino acids. CDR3 sequence reads: CASRTGQGGYNEQFF. CDR3 DNA: TGTGCCAGCAGAACCGGACAGGGGGGTTACAATGAGCAGTTCTTC.

This chain uses TRBV7-9 with TRBJ1-1; D gene uncertain. CDR3 length: 11 amino acids. The germline CDR1 and CDR2 sequences are SEHNR and FQNEAQ (reference sequence). Trimming shortened V by 5 bases and J by 3 bases, and 4 bases separated the two germline ends. The CDR3 DNA reads as TGTGCCAGCAGCCGAGACACTGAAGCTTTCTTT. Protein sequence: CASSRDTEAFF.

This clonotype was counted between two and nine times. The chain employs TRBV7-2 and TRBJ2-1; D is possibly TRBD2 (6 bases). The germline V gene has CDR1 SGHTA and CDR2 FQGNSA. This CDR3 contains 13 residues. V shed 8 bases and J shed 4 bases, with 12 bases lying between them. CDR3 in DNA: TGTGCCAGCGGTCCCCGGGGGTACAATGAGCAGTTCTTC. This translates into CASGPRGYNEQFF. Together with reference TRBV7-2 and TRBJ2-1, the CDR3 gives the full variable domain: GAGVSQSPSNKVTEKGKDVELRCDPISGHTALYWYRQSLGQGLEFLIYFQGNSAPDKSGLPSDRFSAERTGGSVSTLTIQRTQQEDSAVYLCASGPRGYNEQFFGPGTRLTVL.